These T cell receptor beta chains were read from a single sample in a study of T cell responses to AZD1222 COVID-19 vaccine. Sequenced by immunoSEQ multiplex PCR; TCRdb stores in-frame clones only, minus some. The data show roughly 120,000 clones, approximately 90% seen once. Sequences were derived from peripheral blood, sampled on day 0 of AZD1222 vaccination. All receptors come from an adult in good health. Each CDR3 is given with its conserved first and last residue. The D gene is left open where the match is weak. Where a row states a size, it is once, few, many or the class of an expanded clone; other rows omit it.

d_call	v_call	clone_size	j_call	cdr3_nt	cdr3_aa
-	TRBV11-2	-	TRBJ1-1	TGTGCCAGCAGCTTAGATGGGGCGAGGGCTGAAGCTTTCTTT	CASSLDGARAEAFF
-	TRBV6-5	-	TRBJ1-6	TGTGCCAGCAGTTACTCGACCGGAGATAATTCACCCCTCCACTTT	CASSYSTGDNSPLHF
-	TRBV20-1	-	TRBJ2-5	TGCAGTGCTCGTGGGCGGGAGACCCAGTACTTC	CSARGRETQYF
TRBD1	TRBV5-1	-	TRBJ1-5	TGCGCCAGCAGCATTGGACAGGGAAAACCCCGAGGCGGAAAACTCCCCAATCAGCCCCAGCATTTT	CASSIGQGKPRGGKLPNQPQHF
-	TRBV28	-	TRBJ2-7	TGTGCCAGCACCCCGCGGGGTAGGGGGAGCTACGAGCAGTACTTC	CASTPRGRGSYEQYF
TRBD2	TRBV12-3/TRBV12-4	-	TRBJ2-7	TGTGCCAGCAAAGCGGGAGGGGAGCAGTACTTC	CASKAGGEQYF
TRBD1	TRBV5-1	-	TRBJ1-4	TGCGCCAGCAGACTATGGGGACAGGTAACAATGGAAAAACTGTTTTTT	CASRLWGQVTMEKLFF
-	TRBV29-1	once	TRBJ1-5	TGCAGCGTTGAATCCGGACTCAATCAGCCCCAGCATTTT	CSVESGLNQPQHF
-	TRBV7-8	once	TRBJ2-7	TGTGCCAGCAGCTTAAGGGACACCTACTCCTACGAGCAGTACTTC	CASSLRDTYSYEQYF
-	TRBV2	-	TRBJ2-2	TGTGCCAGCAGTACCTCTTCCAGGGGCGCCGGGGAGCTGTTTTTT	CASSTSSRGAGELFF
TRBD1	TRBV20-1	-	TRBJ2-4	TGCAGTGCTAGTCAGCAGGGGGAAAACATTCAGTACTTC	CSASQQGENIQYF
-	TRBV5-1	-	TRBJ1-1	TGCGCCAGCAGCTTGGAGGGCAGGGAAGTTGAAGCTTTCTTT	CASSLEGREVEAFF
-	TRBV12-3/TRBV12-4	once	TRBJ2-1	TGTGCCAGCAGTTCGGCGAGCTACAATGAGCAGTTCTTC	CASSSASYNEQFF
-	TRBV7-8	-	TRBJ2-7	TGTGCCAGCAGCTTACCGGGCTACGAGCAGTACTTC	CASSLPGYEQYF
-	TRBV6-1	-	TRBJ2-5	TGTGCCAGCAGTGAACAGGGAGTTCGGGAGACCCAGTACTTC	CASSEQGVRETQYF